This T cell receptor (beta chain) emerged from a study of spatial heterogeneity in lung cancer. Study background: The study observed each unique TCR and UMI combination more than ten times on average in raw reads.

This clonotype was found many times. Indicated time point: sample taken at primary tumor resection. Samples were donated by 72 untreated early-stage non-small cell lung cancer patients. TCRdb fed the 5' RACE reads into MiXCR, producing one record per CDR3 protein. The sample holds 39,000 or so distinct CDR3 sequences, 3.1% seen once. Germline CDR1 SGHAT, CDR2 FQNNGV. The ends were cut back, 4 bases at V and 5 bases at J, with 15 bases in the middle. The CDR3 covers 15 residues. The receptor was isolated from a male donor with early-stage non-small cell lung cancer. This specimen consisted of normal lung tissue next to the tumor, obtained at surgery. J is TRBJ2-1 and V is TRBV11-2; maybe TRBD2 (6 bases). DNA for the CDR3: TGTGCCAGCAGCTCCCGGGTAGCGGCGGACAATGAGCAGTTCTTC. Its protein is CASSSRVAADNEQFF.